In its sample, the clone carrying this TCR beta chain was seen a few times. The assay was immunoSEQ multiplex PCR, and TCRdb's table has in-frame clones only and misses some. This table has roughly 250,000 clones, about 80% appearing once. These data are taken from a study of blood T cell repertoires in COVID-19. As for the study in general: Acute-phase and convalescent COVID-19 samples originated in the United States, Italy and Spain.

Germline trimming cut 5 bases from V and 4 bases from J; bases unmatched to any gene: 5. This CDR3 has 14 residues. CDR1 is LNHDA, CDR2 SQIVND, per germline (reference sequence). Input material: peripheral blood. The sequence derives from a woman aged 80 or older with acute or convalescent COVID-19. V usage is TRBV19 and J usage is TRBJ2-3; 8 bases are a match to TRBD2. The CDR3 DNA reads TGTGCCAGTAGTTCCGGGACTAGTTCAGATACGCAGTATTTT. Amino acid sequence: CASSSGTSSDTQYF.